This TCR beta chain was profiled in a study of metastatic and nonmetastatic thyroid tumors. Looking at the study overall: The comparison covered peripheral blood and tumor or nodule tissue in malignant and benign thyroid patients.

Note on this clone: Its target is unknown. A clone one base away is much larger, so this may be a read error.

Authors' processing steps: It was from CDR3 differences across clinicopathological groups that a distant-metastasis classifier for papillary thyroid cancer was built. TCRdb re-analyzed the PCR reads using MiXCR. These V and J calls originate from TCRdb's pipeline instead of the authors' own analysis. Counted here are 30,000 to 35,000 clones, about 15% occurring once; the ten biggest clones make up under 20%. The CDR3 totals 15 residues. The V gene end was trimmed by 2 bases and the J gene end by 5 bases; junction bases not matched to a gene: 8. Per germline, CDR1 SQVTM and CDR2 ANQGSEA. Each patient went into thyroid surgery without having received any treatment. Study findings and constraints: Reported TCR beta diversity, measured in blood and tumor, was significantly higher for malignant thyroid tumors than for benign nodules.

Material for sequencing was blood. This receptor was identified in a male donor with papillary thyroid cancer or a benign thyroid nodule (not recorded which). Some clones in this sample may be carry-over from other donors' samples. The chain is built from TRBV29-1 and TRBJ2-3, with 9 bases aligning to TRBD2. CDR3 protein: CSVERAGGPKDTQYF. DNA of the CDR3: TGCAGCGTTGAACGGGCGGGAGGGCCGAAAGATACGCAGTATTTT.